A selection of T cell receptor beta chains follows, all from one sample in a study of T-cell memory formation after mild COVID-19. TCRdb used MiXCR to reprocess the 5' RACE reads, holding one entry per CDR3 protein. The table includes almost 250,000 distinct CDR3 sequences, 15% detected once. Input material: PBMCs or a T cell subset sorted from them (not recorded which). All receptors derive from an adult woman who had mild COVID-19 (a few samples of this study predate the infection). Cell type and time point are not known. Each CDR3 is given with its conserved first and last residue. Fields, in order: V gene, D gene, J gene, clone size, CDR3 protein, CDR3 DNA. The D gene is left open where the match is weak. For some rows the clone size is stated as once, few or many, or as a class when expanded; others skip it.

v_call: TRBV12-5; d_call: .; j_call: TRBJ2-3; clone_size: few; cdr3_aa: CASGPHQYTDTQYF; cdr3_nt: TGTGCTAGTGGTCCCCATCAATACACAGATACGCAGTATTTT
v_call: TRBV4-2; d_call: TRBD2; j_call: TRBJ2-7; clone_size: .; cdr3_aa: CASSPLGLAGFYEQYF; cdr3_nt: TGTGCCAGCAGCCCGTTGGGACTAGCGGGCTTCTACGAGCAGTACTTC
v_call: TRBV3-1; d_call: .; j_call: TRBJ2-1; clone_size: .; cdr3_aa: CASSQMNGRGSRNEQFF; cdr3_nt: TGTGCCAGCAGCCAAATGAACGGGAGAGGCTCTCGGAATGAGCAGTTCTTC
v_call: TRBV12-3/TRBV12-4; d_call: .; j_call: TRBJ2-3; clone_size: few; cdr3_aa: CASRWRATDTQYF; cdr3_nt: TGTGCCAGCAGGTGGAGGGCTACAGATACGCAGTATTTT
v_call: TRBV9; d_call: .; j_call: TRBJ1-6; clone_size: .; cdr3_aa: CASSVDEGSPLHF; cdr3_nt: TGTGCCAGCAGCGTAGACGAGGGTTCACCCCTCCACTTT
v_call: TRBV29-1; d_call: .; j_call: TRBJ2-2; clone_size: few; cdr3_aa: CSVARGNTGELFF; cdr3_nt: TGCAGCGTTGCTAGGGGAAACACCGGGGAGCTGTTTTTT
v_call: TRBV12-3/TRBV12-4; d_call: .; j_call: TRBJ2-7; clone_size: few; cdr3_aa: CASSLVTALSYEQYF; cdr3_nt: TGTGCCAGCAGTTTAGTAACAGCGTTATCCTACGAGCAGTACTTC
v_call: TRBV2; d_call: .; j_call: TRBJ1-2; clone_size: .; cdr3_aa: CATASDRRSYGYTF; cdr3_nt: TGTGCCACCGCCTCTGACAGGCGAAGCTATGGCTACACCTTC
v_call: TRBV20-1; d_call: .; j_call: TRBJ1-1; clone_size: few; cdr3_aa: CSAYDTEAFF; cdr3_nt: TGCAGTGCCTACGACACTGAAGCTTTCTTT
v_call: TRBV12-3/TRBV12-4; d_call: .; j_call: TRBJ2-1; clone_size: .; cdr3_aa: CASSLYQAGSEQFF; cdr3_nt: TGTGCCAGCAGTTTATACCAGGCGGGGAGTGAGCAGTTCTTC
v_call: TRBV3-1; d_call: TRBD1; j_call: TRBJ2-2; clone_size: few; cdr3_aa: CASSRTGGAIGELFF; cdr3_nt: TGTGCCAGCAGCCGGACAGGGGGCGCGATCGGGGAGCTGTTTTTT
v_call: TRBV9; d_call: .; j_call: TRBJ2-2; clone_size: few; cdr3_aa: CASSVTPGGAGELFF; cdr3_nt: TGTGCCAGCAGCGTAACTCCAGGGGGGGCCGGGGAGCTGTTTTTT
v_call: TRBV6-5; d_call: .; j_call: TRBJ1-5; clone_size: few; cdr3_aa: CASAPDGGNQPQHF; cdr3_nt: TGTGCCAGTGCCCCGGACGGCGGGAATCAGCCCCAGCATTTT
v_call: TRBV5-1; d_call: .; j_call: TRBJ2-2; clone_size: few; cdr3_aa: CASSLEGPTRGTGELFF; cdr3_nt: TGCGCCAGCAGCTTGGAGGGTCCAACGAGGGGCACCGGGGAGCTGTTTTTT
v_call: TRBV6-6; d_call: .; j_call: TRBJ1-3; clone_size: .; cdr3_aa: CASSYLTPSVNTIYF; cdr3_nt: TGTGCCAGCAGTTACCTGACCCCATCGGTCAACACCATATATTTT
v_call: TRBV9; d_call: .; j_call: TRBJ2-1; clone_size: .; cdr3_aa: CASSVVGSSDEQFF; cdr3_nt: TGTGCCAGCAGCGTAGTTGGTAGTAGCGATGAGCAGTTCTTC
v_call: TRBV20-1; d_call: TRBD1; j_call: TRBJ2-1; clone_size: few; cdr3_aa: CSVSPATGLNEQFF; cdr3_nt: TGCAGTGTTAGTCCGGCGACAGGGTTGAATGAGCAGTTCTTC
v_call: TRBV7-8; d_call: TRBD1; j_call: TRBJ2-7; clone_size: few; cdr3_aa: CASSLGPGQGSYEQYF; cdr3_nt: TGTGCCAGCAGCTTAGGGCCGGGACAGGGGTCCTACGAGCAGTACTTC
v_call: TRBV7-9; d_call: .; j_call: TRBJ2-7; clone_size: few; cdr3_aa: CASSRARSTSSYEQYF; cdr3_nt: TGTGCCAGCAGCCGGGCCCGATCCACAAGCTCCTACGAGCAGTACTTC
v_call: TRBV6-5; d_call: .; j_call: TRBJ1-3; clone_size: .; cdr3_aa: CASSYSRQHAGNTIYF; cdr3_nt: TGTGCCAGCAGTTACTCGAGACAGCACGCTGGAAACACCATATATTTT
v_call: TRBV20-1; d_call: .; j_call: TRBJ2-5; clone_size: .; cdr3_aa: CSASSRERETQYF; cdr3_nt: TGCAGTGCTAGCAGCCGCGAACGAGAGACCCAGTACTTC
v_call: TRBV5-1; d_call: .; j_call: TRBJ2-7; clone_size: few; cdr3_aa: CASSLEAVTEQYF; cdr3_nt: TGCGCCAGCAGCTTGGAGGCGGTGACCGAGCAGTACTTC
v_call: TRBV12-3/TRBV12-4; d_call: TRBD1; j_call: TRBJ2-3; clone_size: .; cdr3_aa: CASSLDGTATDTQYF; cdr3_nt: TGTGCCAGCAGTTTAGACGGGACAGCCACAGATACGCAGTATTTT
v_call: TRBV5-1; d_call: .; j_call: TRBJ2-7; clone_size: .; cdr3_aa: CASSLSGTQYEQYF; cdr3_nt: TGCGCCAGCAGCTTGTCCGGGACGCAGTACGAGCAGTACTTC
v_call: TRBV7-2; d_call: TRBD1; j_call: TRBJ2-1; clone_size: few; cdr3_aa: CASSLATGDQFF; cdr3_nt: TGTGCCAGCAGCTTAGCGACAGGGGACCAGTTCTTC
v_call: TRBV20-1; d_call: TRBD1; j_call: TRBJ2-7; clone_size: few; cdr3_aa: CSALRTGGFDEQYF; cdr3_nt: TGCAGTGCTCTCCGGACAGGGGGCTTCGACGAGCAGTACTTC
v_call: TRBV6-6; d_call: .; j_call: TRBJ2-5; clone_size: .; cdr3_aa: CASSSSALGRETQYF; cdr3_nt: TGTGCCAGCAGTTCTAGCGCCCTGGGGCGAGAGACCCAGTACTTC
v_call: TRBV7-9; d_call: TRBD2; j_call: TRBJ2-2; clone_size: few; cdr3_aa: CASSATGTSGFTGELFF; cdr3_nt: TGTGCCAGCAGCGCTACCGGGACTAGCGGCTTCACCGGGGAGCTGTTTTTT
v_call: TRBV5-1; d_call: TRBD1; j_call: TRBJ1-2; clone_size: few; cdr3_aa: CASRSGGSNYGYTF; cdr3_nt: TGCGCCAGCAGATCAGGGGGATCCAACTATGGCTACACCTTC
v_call: TRBV12-3/TRBV12-4; d_call: .; j_call: TRBJ1-2; clone_size: .; cdr3_aa: CASTPRAGIYGYTF; cdr3_nt: TGTGCCAGCACCCCCCGGGCAGGGATCTATGGCTACACCTTC
v_call: TRBV4-1; d_call: .; j_call: TRBJ1-1; clone_size: .; cdr3_aa: CASSQPRRGEAEAFF; cdr3_nt: TGCGCCAGCAGCCAACCCCGACGGGGAGAGGCTGAAGCTTTCTTT
v_call: TRBV2; d_call: TRBD2; j_call: TRBJ2-1; clone_size: few; cdr3_aa: CASITSGGHEQFF; cdr3_nt: TGTGCCAGCATAACTAGCGGGGGCCATGAGCAGTTCTTC
v_call: TRBV5-1; d_call: .; j_call: TRBJ1-1; clone_size: few; cdr3_aa: CASSSDNSVNTEAFF; cdr3_nt: TGCGCCAGCAGCTCGGATAACAGCGTGAACACTGAAGCTTTCTTT
v_call: TRBV6-5; d_call: .; j_call: TRBJ1-2; clone_size: few; cdr3_aa: CASSLEGRHGYTF; cdr3_nt: TGTGCCAGCAGTCTCGAAGGGCGACATGGCTACACCTTC
v_call: TRBV12-3/TRBV12-4; d_call: .; j_call: TRBJ2-7; clone_size: few; cdr3_aa: CASSLGSIYEQYF; cdr3_nt: TGTGCCAGCAGTTTAGGGTCCATCTACGAGCAGTACTTC
v_call: TRBV9; d_call: TRBD2; j_call: TRBJ2-1; clone_size: .; cdr3_aa: CASSVSGGAGDEQFF; cdr3_nt: TGTGCCAGCAGCGTAAGCGGGGGGGCAGGCGATGAGCAGTTCTTC
v_call: TRBV6-6; d_call: TRBD1; j_call: TRBJ2-3; clone_size: .; cdr3_aa: CASRPTGTATDTQYF; cdr3_nt: TGTGCCAGCAGACCAACCGGGACAGCCACAGATACGCAGTATTTT
v_call: TRBV20-1; d_call: TRBD1; j_call: TRBJ2-1; clone_size: .; cdr3_aa: CSARDHDRVQNEQFF; cdr3_nt: TGCAGTGCTAGGGACCATGACAGGGTGCAGAATGAGCAGTTCTTC
v_call: TRBV7-8; d_call: TRBD1; j_call: TRBJ1-1; clone_size: .; cdr3_aa: CASSRGPGQGTQAFF; cdr3_nt: TGTGCCAGCAGCCGCGGCCCGGGACAGGGGACTCAAGCTTTCTTT
v_call: TRBV5-1; d_call: .; j_call: TRBJ1-2; clone_size: few; cdr3_aa: CASSLRLGSYGYTF; cdr3_nt: TGCGCCAGCAGCTTGCGCCTCGGGTCATATGGCTACACCTTC
v_call: TRBV7-2; d_call: TRBD2; j_call: TRBJ2-1; clone_size: .; cdr3_aa: CASSAQGLASIYNEQFF; cdr3_nt: TGTGCCAGCAGCGCTCAAGGACTAGCGTCGATATACAATGAGCAGTTCTTC
v_call: TRBV7-3; d_call: TRBD1; j_call: TRBJ2-2; clone_size: many; cdr3_aa: CASSPGTGNTGELFF; cdr3_nt: TGTGCCAGCAGCCCCGGGACAGGGAACACCGGGGAGCTGTTTTTT
v_call: TRBV5-6; d_call: .; j_call: TRBJ1-1; clone_size: .; cdr3_aa: CASSRVHTEAFF; cdr3_nt: TGTGCCAGCAGCAGGGTTCACACTGAAGCTTTCTTT
v_call: TRBV4-2; d_call: .; j_call: TRBJ2-5; clone_size: few; cdr3_aa: CASSQTLGGMETQYF; cdr3_nt: TGTGCCAGCAGCCAAACATTGGGCGGGATGGAGACCCAGTACTTC
v_call: TRBV29-1; d_call: .; j_call: TRBJ2-1; clone_size: many; cdr3_aa: CSVRTTLGYNEQFF; cdr3_nt: TGCAGCGTACGGACAACACTTGGCTACAATGAGCAGTTCTTC
v_call: TRBV5-1; d_call: .; j_call: TRBJ2-5; clone_size: .; cdr3_aa: CASSPRKGGTLSLDTQYF; cdr3_nt: TGCGCCAGCAGCCCCAGAAAAGGAGGGACGTTGTCGTTAGATACCCAGTACTTC
v_call: TRBV7-2; d_call: TRBD2; j_call: TRBJ2-3; clone_size: .; cdr3_aa: CASSLVPGGSGSTDTQYF; cdr3_nt: TGTGCCAGCAGCTTAGTCCCGGGAGGTTCGGGTAGCACAGATACGCAGTATTTT
v_call: TRBV4-1; d_call: TRBD1; j_call: TRBJ1-1; clone_size: .; cdr3_aa: CASSRSGTGNTEAFF; cdr3_nt: TGCGCCAGCAGCAGGAGCGGGACAGGGAACACTGAAGCTTTCTTT
v_call: TRBV2; d_call: TRBD2; j_call: TRBJ2-7; clone_size: .; cdr3_aa: CASRRGTSGANEQYF; cdr3_nt: TGTGCCAGCAGAAGAGGGACTAGCGGGGCGAACGAGCAGTACTTC
v_call: TRBV12-3/TRBV12-4; d_call: .; j_call: TRBJ2-7; clone_size: .; cdr3_aa: CASSSSWISYEQYF; cdr3_nt: TGTGCCAGCAGTTCCTCCTGGATCTCCTACGAGCAGTACTTC